Listed here is a single TCR beta chain. Its antigen has not been determined. No much larger clone exists at a distance of one base, and base qualities are not known. Each sample was amplified as two independent genomic DNA replicates: about 0.47 ug for blood and roughly 1.4 ug for tumor or normal breast. Following the manufacturer's instructions, the ImmunoSeq Intro kit was used to carry out TCRB sequencing on genomic DNA. For absolute quantification, the 31-cycle multiplex PCR included proprietary primers along with spike-in control sequences. Single-end 150-bp reads were used to sequence an 87-bp fragment spanning the CDR3 and the flanking V and J genes. Seven samples, each with two replicates, were multiplexed per lane of an Illumina MiSeq using version 3.0 chemistry. As for how the authors treated the data: Raw data were processed with the vendor's proprietary pipeline, and both replicates were merged into a single result per sample. Productive rearrangements sharing the V-gene family, CDR3 amino acid sequence and J-gene segment were defined as clonotypes. Clonality was computed as 1 minus the normalized Shannon entropy (Pielou evenness) of TCRB abundances. T cell density was estimated by dividing total templates by the number of input cells inferred from the DNA input amount. Recon, run with its default parameters, was used to estimate overall repertoire diversity and clonality. Tumor-enriched clonotypes were defined as having over 0.1% abundance in tumor and at least 32-fold higher abundance than in normal breast. TCRdb stores this immuneACCESS table with in-frame sequences only. Part of the clones is absent; in the studies checked, under half of the shortfall reflects unresolved V genes, and no reason is known for the rest. That table gives V, J and clone size, and the DNA gave D and trimming. This sample gives tens of thousands of clones in total; around two thirds of them show up just once. The biggest ten clones account for about 6.8% of the sample.

The sample is drawn from a study of early stage breast cancer tumors (dated by TCRdb to 2016 to 2017). Looking at the study overall: Of the roughly 15 invasive breast tumors, around twelve were found to be estrogen receptor-positive, progesterone receptor-positive and HER2-negative. On average, each sample got 7.5 to 10-fold read coverage. Across all samples, more than 2.5 million templates representing about 1 million unique clonotypes were detected. Eight of the 12 ER+/PR+/HER2- tumors were invasive ductal carcinomas, while the other four were invasive lobular carcinomas. Overall results and qualifications from the work: Repertoires from blood and normal breast were more alike than repertoires from blood and tumor, and in about 90% of the 16 patients, comparing each tissue with blood separated tumor from normal. Enriched TCRB sequences shared across patients were found to be mostly commonly generated sequences that were unlikely to play an important role in the tumor microenvironment. Tumors showed around 2.7-fold higher T cell density and higher clonality than adjacent normal breast tissue. Chain pairing and functional markers such as CD4, CD8 and FOXP3 were not captured by bulk genomic DNA sequencing of unsorted cells. Because the cohort was small, analysis by tumor subtype was not possible.

The study profiled bulk TCR beta-chain repertoires in matched peripheral blood, tumor and adjacent normal breast tissue taken from about 15 patients with early-stage breast cancer. Before surgery, roughly 5-10 mL of whole blood was collected in EDTA tubes and processed within 2 hours. Peripheral blood mononuclear cells were isolated by Ficoll-Paque centrifugation in SepMate-50 tubes. PBMCs were cryopreserved in approximately 90% FBS with about 10% DMSO in aliquots of roughly 1.8 to 4 million cells and stored in liquid nitrogen. The Qiagen AllPrep DNA/RNA Mini kit was used for genomic DNA extraction. The CDR3 contains 14 residues, cysteine and phenylalanine counted. The entry retains the CDR3 DNA only, 42 bases that are in frame from base 1. CDR1 and CDR2 are read off the germline V gene as SGHRS and YFSETQ. V was cut back by 4 bases and J by 2 bases, leaving a gap of 12 bases between them.

Sequenced: blood. This chain is built from TRBV5-1 and TRBJ1-1; tentative D gene TRBD1, with 6 bases matching. This clonotype was sampled from a person aged 45-60 years with breast cancer. CDR3 sequence: CASSPSDSNTEAFF. The DNA reads TGCGCCAGCAGCCCTTCGGACAGCAACACTGAAGCTTTCTTT.